A selection of T cell receptor beta chains follows, all from one sample in a study of blood T cell repertoires in COVID-19. Clones were sequenced by immunoSEQ multiplex PCR, and TCRdb holds only the in-frame ones, with some missing. The table shows about 260,000 clones, with 70% to 90% occurring only once. Source material: peripheral blood. These receptors came from a man younger than 40 with active or convalescent COVID-19. The CDR3 runs from the conserved cysteine through the conserved F or W. The order of the fields is CDR3 length, D gene, clone size, V gene, J gene, CDR3 protein, CDR3 DNA. The D gene is left open where the match is weak. Clone sizes are given selectively: once, few, many, or a class where the clone is expanded.

>14|NA|NA|TRBV5-4|TRBJ2-2
CASSLGTATGELFF
TGTGCCAGCAGCTTGGGGACAGCCACCGGGGAGCTGTTTTTT
>17|NA|few|TRBV12-2|TRBJ1-3
CASRLFLGGGAGNTIYF
TGTGCAAGTCGCTTATTCTTGGGGGGAGGGGCTGGAAACACCATATATTTT
>16|NA|NA|TRBV13|TRBJ2-6
CASSLVGWAGANVLTF
TGTGCCAGCAGCTTAGTTGGCTGGGCAGGGGCCAACGTCCTGACTTTC
>13|NA|few|TRBV7-9|TRBJ1-1
CASSRETGTEAFF
TGTGCCAGCAGCCGCGAAACAGGGACTGAAGCTTTCTTT
>13|NA|NA|TRBV30|TRBJ1-1
CAWKSSRYTEAFF
TGTGCCTGGAAAAGCTCGCGATACACTGAAGCTTTCTTT
>13|NA|NA|TRBV7-2|TRBJ2-7
CASSPQSPYEQYF
TGTGCCAGCAGCCCACAGAGTCCCTACGAGCAGTACTTC
>13|TRBD2|NA|TRBV2|TRBJ2-7
CASMRGGRYEQYF
TGTGCCAGCATGCGGGGGGGCCGGTACGAGCAGTACTTC
>13|NA|NA|TRBV4-1|TRBJ1-3
CASSQWEGNTIYF
TGCGCCAGCAGCCAATGGGAGGGAAACACCATATATTTT
>15|TRBD2|NA|TRBV11-3|TRBJ2-1
CASSFSGGSYNEQFF
TGTGCCAGCAGCTTTAGCGGGGGGTCCTACAATGAGCAGTTCTTC
>12|NA|NA|TRBV4-1|TRBJ2-3
CASGRGADTQYF
TGCGCCAGCGGGCGGGGAGCAGATACGCAGTATTTT
>12|NA|NA|TRBV27|TRBJ2-1
CASRSSYNEQFF
TGTGCCAGCCGTAGCTCCTACAATGAGCAGTTCTTC
>13|NA|NA|TRBV27|TRBJ2-7
CASRQVSSYEQYF
TGTGCCAGCAGACAGGTTAGCTCCTACGAGCAGTACTTC
>16|TRBD1|NA|TRBV30|TRBJ1-3
CAWDRGFSISGNTIYF
TGTGCCTGGGACAGGGGGTTCTCGATTTCTGGAAACACCATATATTTT
>12|NA|NA|TRBV5-1|TRBJ2-5
CASGQGEETQYF
TGCGCCAGCGGGCAGGGTGAGGAGACCCAGTACTTC
>14|TRBD2|few|TRBV4-2|TRBJ2-7
CASSQDGGGYEQYF
TGTGCCAGCAGCCAGGACGGGGGGGGATACGAGCAGTACTTC
>18|TRBD2|NA|TRBV5-4|TRBJ2-7
CASSWVSGFGGGSYEQYF
TGTGCCAGCAGCTGGGTCTCCGGGTTCGGGGGGGGCTCCTACGAGCAGTACTTC
>13|NA|NA|TRBV7-8|TRBJ2-7
CASSLDRSYEQYF
TGTGCCAGCAGCTTAGACAGATCCTACGAGCAGTACTTC
>16|TRBD1|NA|TRBV4-3|TRBJ1-6
CASSQEERTGSSPLHF
TGCGCCAGCAGCCAAGAGGAGCGGACAGGGAGTTCACCCCTCCACTTT
>12|NA|NA|TRBV19|TRBJ1-1
CASSGGYSEAFF
TGTGCCTCCTCGGGGGGGTATTCTGAAGCTTTCTTT
>15|NA|NA|TRBV5-1|TRBJ1-3
CASSLGASSGNTIYF
TGCGCCAGCAGCTTGGGGGCGAGCTCTGGAAACACCATATATTTT
>13|NA|NA|TRBV25-1|TRBJ1-1
CASMWAANTEAFF
TGTGCCAGCATGTGGGCAGCGAACACTGAAGCTTTCTTT
>14|TRBD1|NA|TRBV6-5|TRBJ1-4
CASSSNTGGEKLFF
TGTGCCAGCAGCAGCAACACAGGGGGGGAAAAACTGTTTTTT
>13|TRBD1|once|TRBV30|TRBJ2-7
CACTGGQHYEQYF
TGTGCCTGTACAGGGGGCCAACACTACGAGCAGTACTTC
>19|NA|few|TRBV7-9|TRBJ1-6
CASSLDYNDARGNNSPLHF
TGTGCCAGCAGCTTAGATTATAATGATGCCAGGGGCAACAATTCACCCCTCCACTTT
>17|NA|NA|TRBV7-6|TRBJ1-5
CASSLGGLQGYNQPQHF
TGTGCCAGCAGCTTAGGGGGGTTACAGGGCTACAATCAGCCCCAGCATTTT
>15|TRBD1|NA|TRBV15|TRBJ1-5
CATSRRKTGEQPQHF
TGTGCCACCAGCAGAAGAAAGACAGGGGAACAGCCCCAGCATTTT
>16|TRBD1|NA|TRBV7-9|TRBJ1-2
CASSHNPGQGSYGYTF
TGTGCCAGCAGCCATAATCCGGGACAGGGGTCCTATGGCTACACCTTC
>13|NA|once|TRBV6-5|TRBJ1-2
CASRPAGDFGYTF
TGTGCCAGCAGGCCAGCGGGAGATTTTGGCTACACCTTC
>13|NA|once|TRBV9|TRBJ2-7
CASSVGISYEQYF
TGTGCCAGCAGCGTAGGTATTTCCTACGAGCAGTACTTC
>15|NA|NA|TRBV5-6|TRBJ1-3
CASSLAAVSGNTIYF
TGTGCCAGCAGCTTGGCCGCGGTCTCTGGAAACACCATATATTTT
>15|TRBD1|NA|TRBV2|TRBJ2-5
CASRKGTGGQETQYF
TGTGCCAGCAGGAAGGGGACAGGGGGGCAAGAGACCCAGTACTTC
>15|NA|NA|TRBV5-6|TRBJ1-1
CASSLVETANTEAFF
TGTGCCAGCAGCTTGGTTGAGACAGCGAACACTGAAGCTTTCTTT
>12|NA|NA|TRBV9|TRBJ2-2
CASSGDTGELFF
TGTGCCAGCTCGGGGGACACCGGGGAGCTGTTTTTT
>19|TRBD1|NA|TRBV15|TRBJ1-2
CATSRDGVGTGGVEDGYTF
TGTGCCACCAGCAGAGACGGGGTTGGGACAGGGGGAGTTGAGGATGGCTACACCTTC
>14|TRBD2|NA|TRBV7-6|TRBJ2-2
CASGPSGKTGELFF
TGTGCCAGCGGTCCTAGCGGAAAAACCGGGGAGCTGTTTTTT
>14|NA|NA|TRBV2|TRBJ1-6
CASSMGHNNSPLHF
TGTGCCAGCAGTATGGGACATAATAATTCACCCCTCCACTTT
>14|NA|NA|TRBV6-6|TRBJ1-6
CASSTDRYNSPLHF
TGTGCCAGCAGTACAGACAGATATAATTCACCCCTCCACTTT
>14|NA|NA|TRBV5-6|TRBJ1-1
CASSLVSDETKAFF
TGTGCCAGCAGCTTGGTTTCAGATGAAACCAAAGCTTTCTTT
>14|TRBD2|few|TRBV4-3|TRBJ2-1
CASSPSPTSDEQFF
TGCGCCAGCAGCCCGTCACCTACTAGCGACGAGCAGTTCTTC
>14|TRBD1|NA|TRBV2|TRBJ1-5
CASSGTGIYQPQHF
TGTGCCAGCAGTGGGACAGGGATTTATCAGCCCCAGCATTTT
>12|NA|NA|TRBV12-3/TRBV12-4|TRBJ1-1
CASSSGVGVAFF
TGTGCCAGCAGTTCAGGGGTGGGTGTAGCTTTCTTT
>14|NA|NA|TRBV30|TRBJ2-6
CAWNYGSGANVLTF
TGTGCCTGGAACTACGGCTCTGGGGCCAACGTCCTGACTTTC
>13|NA|NA|TRBV7-3|TRBJ2-1
CASSLGDTNEQFF
TGTGCCAGCAGCTTAGGGGACACAAATGAGCAGTTCTTC
>14|TRBD1|NA|TRBV4-3|TRBJ2-7
CASSHDRGADEQYF
TGCGCCAGCAGCCACGACAGGGGAGCGGACGAGCAGTACTTC
>14|NA|NA|TRBV5-8|TRBJ1-1
CASSRVAGGRSAFF
TGTGCCAGCAGCCGGGTGGCCGGGGGGCGGTCGGCTTTCTTT
>14|TRBD2|once|TRBV7-6|TRBJ2-5
CASSLLAGLETQYF
TGTGCCAGCAGTTTACTAGCGGGGCTGGAGACCCAGTACTTC
>11|NA|few|TRBV5-1|TRBJ2-1
CASPFVNEQFF
TGCGCCAGTCCCTTCGTCAATGAGCAGTTCTTC
>15|NA|NA|TRBV9|TRBJ1-1
CASSVDIRSNTEAFF
TGTGCCAGCAGCGTAGACATCAGGTCGAACACTGAAGCTTTCTTT
>14|TRBD1|NA|TRBV5-1|TRBJ1-4
CASSQGAANEKLFF
TGCGCCAGCAGCCAGGGGGCGGCTAATGAAAAACTGTTTTTT
>15|TRBD2|NA|TRBV11-3|TRBJ2-5
CASSSNSGVGETQYF
TGTGCCAGCAGCTCCAATAGCGGGGTTGGAGAGACCCAGTACTTC
>15|NA|NA|TRBV5-1|TRBJ2-5
CASSSQRTAQETQYF
TGCGCCAGCAGCTCTCAAAGGACAGCCCAAGAGACCCAGTACTTC
>14|NA|once|TRBV15|TRBJ1-5
CATSRPGRNQPQHF
TGTGCCACCAGCAGACCGGGAAGAAATCAGCCCCAGCATTTT